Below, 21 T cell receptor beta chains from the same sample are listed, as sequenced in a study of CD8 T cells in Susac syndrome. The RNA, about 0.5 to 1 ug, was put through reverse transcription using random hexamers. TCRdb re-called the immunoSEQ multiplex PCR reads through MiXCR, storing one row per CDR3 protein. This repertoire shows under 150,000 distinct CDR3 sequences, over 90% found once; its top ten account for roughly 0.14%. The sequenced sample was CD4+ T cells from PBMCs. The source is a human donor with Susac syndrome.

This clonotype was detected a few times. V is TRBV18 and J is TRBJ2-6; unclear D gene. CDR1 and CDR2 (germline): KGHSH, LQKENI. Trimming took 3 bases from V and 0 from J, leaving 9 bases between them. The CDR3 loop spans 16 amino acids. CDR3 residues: CASSPVISSGANVLTF. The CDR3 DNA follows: TGTGCCAGCTCACCGGTTATAAGCTCTGGGGCCAACGTCCTGACTTTC.

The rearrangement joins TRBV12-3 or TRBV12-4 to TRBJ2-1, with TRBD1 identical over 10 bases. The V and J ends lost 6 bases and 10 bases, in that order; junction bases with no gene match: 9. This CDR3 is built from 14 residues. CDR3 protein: CASSIGTGVKEQFF. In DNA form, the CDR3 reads TGTGCCAGCAGCATCGGGACAGGGGTAAAGGAGCAGTTCTTC.

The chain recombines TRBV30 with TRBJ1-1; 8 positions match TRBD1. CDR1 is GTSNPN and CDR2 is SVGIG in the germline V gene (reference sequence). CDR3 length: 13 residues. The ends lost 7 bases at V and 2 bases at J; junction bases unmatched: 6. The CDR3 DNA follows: TGTGCCTATCACAGGGGGATAAACACTGAAGCTTTCTTT. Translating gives CAYHRGINTEAFF.

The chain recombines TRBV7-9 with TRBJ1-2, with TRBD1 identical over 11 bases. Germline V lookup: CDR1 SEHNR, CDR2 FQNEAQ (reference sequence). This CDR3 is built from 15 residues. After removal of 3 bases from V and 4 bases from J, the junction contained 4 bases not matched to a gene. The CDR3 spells CASSFGQGALYGYTF. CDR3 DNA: TGTGCCAGCAGCTTTGGACAGGGGGCCCTCTATGGCTACACCTTC.

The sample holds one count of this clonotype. The CDR3 loop reads CSASQGGHEQYF. The CDR3 DNA sequence: TGCAGTGCTAGTCAGGGTGGCCACGAGCAGTACTTC. This rearrangement joins TRBV20-1 to TRBJ2-7; TRBD1 might be the D (5 bases). Germline CDR1 reads DFQATT; CDR2 reads SNEGSKA (reference sequence). Deletions cut 3 bases from V and 5 bases from J, with 11 bases between. The CDR3 is 12 amino acids.

CDR3 sequence reads: CSARVAGGTIPSYNEQFF. CDR3 DNA: TGCAGTGCTAGAGTAGCGGGGGGTACGATCCCCTCCTACAATGAGCAGTTCTTC. This chain links TRBV20-1 with TRBJ2-1; 10 bases align to TRBD2. V lost 1 base and J lost 0; bases outside the gene matches: 9. The CDR3 has 18 amino acids. Germline V gives CDR1 DFQATT, CDR2 SNEGSKA (reference sequence).

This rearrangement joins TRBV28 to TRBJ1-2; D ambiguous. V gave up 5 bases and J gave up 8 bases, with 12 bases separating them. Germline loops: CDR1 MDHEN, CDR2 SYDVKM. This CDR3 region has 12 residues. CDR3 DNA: TGTGCCAGCAGTCGCCAGACATTCGGCTACACCTTC. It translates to CASSRQTFGYTF.

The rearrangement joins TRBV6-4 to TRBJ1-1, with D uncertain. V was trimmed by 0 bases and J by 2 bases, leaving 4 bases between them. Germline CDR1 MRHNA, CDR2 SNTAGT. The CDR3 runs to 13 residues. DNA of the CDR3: TGTGCCAGCAGTGACTCGGACAACACTGAAGCTTTCTTT. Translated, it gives CASSDSDNTEAFF.

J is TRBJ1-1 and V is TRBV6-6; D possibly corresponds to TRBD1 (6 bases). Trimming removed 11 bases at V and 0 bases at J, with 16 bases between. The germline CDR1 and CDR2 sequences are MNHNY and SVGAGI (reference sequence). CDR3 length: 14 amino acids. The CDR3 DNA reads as TGTGCCCCCGCCCGGGACAACATGAACACTGAAGCTTTCTTT. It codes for CAPARDNMNTEAFF.

In nucleotides, the CDR3 is TGCAGTGCTAGAATTGAGTTCAACTACTGGGAAGAGACCCAGTACTTC. Protein sequence: CSARIEFNYWEETQYF. V gene TRBV20-1 combines with J gene TRBJ2-5; D gene unclear. V lost 2 bases and J lost 3, with 19 bases in between. CDR1 is DFQATT and CDR2 is SNEGSKA in the germline V gene (reference sequence). The CDR3 is 16 residues long.

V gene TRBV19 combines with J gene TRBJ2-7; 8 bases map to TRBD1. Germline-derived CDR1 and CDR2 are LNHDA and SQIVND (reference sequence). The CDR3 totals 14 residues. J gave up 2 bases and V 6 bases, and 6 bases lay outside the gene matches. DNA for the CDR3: TGTGCCAGTAGAGCTGCGGACAGGGCCTACGAGCAGTACTTC. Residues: CASRAADRAYEQYF. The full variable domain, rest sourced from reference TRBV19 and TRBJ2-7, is DGGITQSPKYLFRKEGQNVTLSCEQNLNHDAMYWYRQDPGQGLRLIYYSQIVNDFQKGDIAEGYSVSREKKESFPLTVTSAQKNPTAFYLCASRAADRAYEQYFGPGTRLTVT.

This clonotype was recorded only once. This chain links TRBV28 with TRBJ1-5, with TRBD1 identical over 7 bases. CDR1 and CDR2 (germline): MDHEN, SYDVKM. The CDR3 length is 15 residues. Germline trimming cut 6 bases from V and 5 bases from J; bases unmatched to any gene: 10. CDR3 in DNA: TGTGCCAGCAGACCTCCGGGACAGCGGTATCAGCCCCAGCATTTT. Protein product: CASRPPGQRYQPQHF.

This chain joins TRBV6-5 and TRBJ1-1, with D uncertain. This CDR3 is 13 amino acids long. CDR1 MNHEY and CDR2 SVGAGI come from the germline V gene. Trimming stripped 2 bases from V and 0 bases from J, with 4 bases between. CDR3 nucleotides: TGTGCCAGCAGTTACAGCTTGAACACTGAAGCTTTCTTT. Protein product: CASSYSLNTEAFF.

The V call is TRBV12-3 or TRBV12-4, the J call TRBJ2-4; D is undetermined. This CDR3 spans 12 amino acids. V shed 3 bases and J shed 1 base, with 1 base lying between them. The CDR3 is CASSFAKNIQYF. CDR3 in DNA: TGTGCCAGCAGTTTTGCCAAAAACATTCAGTACTTC.

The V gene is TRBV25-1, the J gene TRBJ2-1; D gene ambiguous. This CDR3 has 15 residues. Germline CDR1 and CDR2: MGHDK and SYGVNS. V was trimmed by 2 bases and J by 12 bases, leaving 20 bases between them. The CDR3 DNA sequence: TGTGCCAGCAGTGAAGGAGAGATTCGTACGTACCGGCAGTTCTTC. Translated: CASSEGEIRTYRQFF.

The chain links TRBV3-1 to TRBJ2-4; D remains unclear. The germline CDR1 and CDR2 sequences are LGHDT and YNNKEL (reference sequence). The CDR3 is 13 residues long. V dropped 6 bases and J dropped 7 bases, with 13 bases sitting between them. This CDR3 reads CASRHGSLNIQYF. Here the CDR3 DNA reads TGTGCCAGCAGACACGGTAGTCTGAACATTCAGTACTTC. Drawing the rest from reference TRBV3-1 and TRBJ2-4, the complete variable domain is DTAVSQTPKYLVTQMGNDKSIKCEQNLGHDTMYWYKQDSKKFLKIMFSYNNKELIINETVPNRFSPKSPDKAHLNLHINSLELGDSAVYFCASRHGSLNIQYFGAGTRLSVL.

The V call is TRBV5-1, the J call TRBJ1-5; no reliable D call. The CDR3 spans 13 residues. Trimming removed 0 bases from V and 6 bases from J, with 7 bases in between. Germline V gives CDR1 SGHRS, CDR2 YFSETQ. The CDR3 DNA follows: TGCGCCAGCAGCTTGGGGGAAGGTCAGCCCCAGCATTTT. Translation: CASSLGEGQPQHF.

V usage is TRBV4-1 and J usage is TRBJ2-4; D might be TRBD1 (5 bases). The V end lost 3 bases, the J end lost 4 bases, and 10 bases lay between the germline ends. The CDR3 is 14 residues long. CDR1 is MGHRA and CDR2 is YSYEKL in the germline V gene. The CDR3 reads CASSHLQEKNIQYF. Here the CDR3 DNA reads TGCGCCAGCAGCCACTTACAGGAGAAAAACATTCAGTACTTC.

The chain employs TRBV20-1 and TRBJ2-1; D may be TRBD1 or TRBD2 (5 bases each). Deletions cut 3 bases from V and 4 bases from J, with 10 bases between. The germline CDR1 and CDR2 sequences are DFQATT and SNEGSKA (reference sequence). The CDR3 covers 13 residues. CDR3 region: CSASRDGYNEQFF. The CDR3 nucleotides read TGCAGTGCTAGCCGGGACGGATACAATGAGCAGTTCTTC.

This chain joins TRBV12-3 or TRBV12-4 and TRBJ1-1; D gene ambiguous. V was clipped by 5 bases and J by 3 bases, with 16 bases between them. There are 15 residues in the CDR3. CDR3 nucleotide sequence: TGTGCCAGCAGTCTTGGCGGTTCAGTGCACACTGAAGCTTTCTTT. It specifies CASSLGGSVHTEAFF.

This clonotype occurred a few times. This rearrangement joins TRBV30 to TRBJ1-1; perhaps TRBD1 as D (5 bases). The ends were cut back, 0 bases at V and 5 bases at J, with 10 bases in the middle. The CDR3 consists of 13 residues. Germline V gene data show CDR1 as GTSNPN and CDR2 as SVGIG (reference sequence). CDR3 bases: TGTGCCTGGAGTGTACCAGGGAGGACTGAAGCTTTCTTT. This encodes CAWSVPGRTEAFF.